The subject of this entry is one T cell receptor (beta chain). Its antigen is as yet unknown. Profiled with immunoSEQ multiplex PCR; TCRdb holds only in-frame clones, not every one. The sample records roughly 30,000 clones, approximately 80% being singletons. V lost 6 bases, J lost 1 base, and 10 bases lay in between. Germline assignment: CDR1 SGHRS and CDR2 YFSETQ. The CDR3 is made up of 13 amino acids. The time point: recipient sample about 28 days before transplant, after cytoreduction. Blood collection times were about day -28 and days 30, 100, 180 posttransplant. This sample is part of a study of T cell clonotyping in hematopoietic cell transplantation. Whole-study results and caveats: Higher Inverse Simpson Index values in graft donor and pretransplant recipient predicted broader posttransplant TCR diversity. Few recipient clonotypes overlapped donors; over 97% were de novo at given depth.

This receptor was identified in a woman aged 30 to 39 with chronic myeloid leukemia. Some clones in this sample may be carry-over from other donors' samples. The genes are TRBV5-1 and TRBJ1-1; no definite D call. The specimen comprised peripheral blood mononuclear cells, sampled before stem cell transplant. The CDR3: CASTTRENTEAFF. Written as DNA, the CDR3 is TGCGCCAGCACGACAAGGGAGAACACTGAAGCTTTCTTT.